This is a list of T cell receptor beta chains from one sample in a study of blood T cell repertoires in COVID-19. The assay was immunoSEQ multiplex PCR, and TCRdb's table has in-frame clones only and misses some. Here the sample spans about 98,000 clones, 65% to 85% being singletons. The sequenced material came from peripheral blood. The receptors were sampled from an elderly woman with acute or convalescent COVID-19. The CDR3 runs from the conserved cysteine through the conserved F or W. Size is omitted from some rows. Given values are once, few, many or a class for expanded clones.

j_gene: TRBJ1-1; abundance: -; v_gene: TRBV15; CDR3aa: CATSPGDGSMNTEAFF
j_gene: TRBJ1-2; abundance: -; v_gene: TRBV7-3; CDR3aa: CASSPTTGQGNYGYTF
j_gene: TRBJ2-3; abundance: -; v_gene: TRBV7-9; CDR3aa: CASSPTFTSTDTQYF
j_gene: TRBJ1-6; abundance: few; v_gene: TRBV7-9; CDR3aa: CASSGTGVGSPLHF
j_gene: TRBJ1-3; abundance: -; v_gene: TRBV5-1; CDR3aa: CASSTGTGRGNTIYF
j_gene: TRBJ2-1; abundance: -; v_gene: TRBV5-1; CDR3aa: CASSSMRALEQFF
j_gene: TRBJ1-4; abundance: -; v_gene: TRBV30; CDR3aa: CAWSEAGLNNEKLFF
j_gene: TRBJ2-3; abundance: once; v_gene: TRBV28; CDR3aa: CASRPGGTRYTQYF
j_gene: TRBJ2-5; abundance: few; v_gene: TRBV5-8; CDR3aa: CASSFRGQGKTQYF
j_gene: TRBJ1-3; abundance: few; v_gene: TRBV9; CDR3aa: CASSVGSGAGNTIYF
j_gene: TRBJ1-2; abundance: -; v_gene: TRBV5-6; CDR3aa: CASTLTGIANYGYTF
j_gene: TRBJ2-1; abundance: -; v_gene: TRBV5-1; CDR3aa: CASSLELPGIGEQFF
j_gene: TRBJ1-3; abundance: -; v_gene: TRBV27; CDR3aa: CASSLVVGGTIYF
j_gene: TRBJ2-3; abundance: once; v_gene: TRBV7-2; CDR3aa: CASSITGGLDTQYF
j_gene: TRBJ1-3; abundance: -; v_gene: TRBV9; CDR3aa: CASSVVQGGPGNTIYF
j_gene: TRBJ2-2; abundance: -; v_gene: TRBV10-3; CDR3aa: CAISAGQGETGELFF
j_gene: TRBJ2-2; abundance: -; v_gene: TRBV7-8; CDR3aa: CASSSLAGGPVGELFF
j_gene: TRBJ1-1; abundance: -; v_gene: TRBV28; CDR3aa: CASRLMRTALNTEAFF
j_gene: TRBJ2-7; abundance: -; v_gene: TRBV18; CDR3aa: CASSPGLYEQYF
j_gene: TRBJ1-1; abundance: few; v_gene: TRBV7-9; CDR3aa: CASSLGGDAAFF
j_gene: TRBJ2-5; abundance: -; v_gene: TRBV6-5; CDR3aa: CASRIAGQETQYF
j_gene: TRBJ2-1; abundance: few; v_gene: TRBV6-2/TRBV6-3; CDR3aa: CASSPGWKSSGVEQFF
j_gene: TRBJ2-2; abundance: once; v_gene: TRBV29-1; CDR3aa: CSVEWREAGELFF
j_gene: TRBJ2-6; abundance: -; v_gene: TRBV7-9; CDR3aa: CASSPSSSGANVLTF
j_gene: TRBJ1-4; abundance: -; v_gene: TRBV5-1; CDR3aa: CASSRQEPNEKLFF
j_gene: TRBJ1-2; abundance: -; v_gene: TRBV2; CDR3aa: CASSGENYGYTF
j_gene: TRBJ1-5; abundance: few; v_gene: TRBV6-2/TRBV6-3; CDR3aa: CASSYSSGQPNQPQHF
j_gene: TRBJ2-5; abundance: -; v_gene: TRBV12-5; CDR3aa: CASGLGTGTQYF
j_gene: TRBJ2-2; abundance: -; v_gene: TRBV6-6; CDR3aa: CASSYHTHRVTGELFF
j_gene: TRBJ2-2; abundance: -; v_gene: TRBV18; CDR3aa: CASSPGGHSNTGELFF
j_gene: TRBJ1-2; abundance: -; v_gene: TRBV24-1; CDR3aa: CATSDAGRPGYGYTF
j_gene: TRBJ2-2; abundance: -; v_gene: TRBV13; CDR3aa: CASRTRSGQNTGELFF
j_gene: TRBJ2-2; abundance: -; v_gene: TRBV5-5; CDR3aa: CASSPWTGMESGELFF
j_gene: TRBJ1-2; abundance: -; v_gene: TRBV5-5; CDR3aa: CASSLDSPNYGYTF
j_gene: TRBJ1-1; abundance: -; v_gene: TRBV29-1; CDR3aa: CSAAGPGMKNTEAFF
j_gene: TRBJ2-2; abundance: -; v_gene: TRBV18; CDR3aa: CASSPQGRGSTGELFF
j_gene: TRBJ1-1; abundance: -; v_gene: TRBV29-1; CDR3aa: CSVEGGSEKNTEAFF
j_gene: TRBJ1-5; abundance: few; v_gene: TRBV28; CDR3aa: CASTQSSGGSQPQHF
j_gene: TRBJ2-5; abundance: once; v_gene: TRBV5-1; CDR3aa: CASSLGSSGGVMAKTQYF
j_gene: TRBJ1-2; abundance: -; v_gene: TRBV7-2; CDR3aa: CASSSWTEYNYGYTF
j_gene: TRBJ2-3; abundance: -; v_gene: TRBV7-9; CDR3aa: CASSHRKQGTDTQYF
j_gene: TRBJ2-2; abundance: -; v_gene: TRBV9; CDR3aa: CASSVDGTGTGELFF
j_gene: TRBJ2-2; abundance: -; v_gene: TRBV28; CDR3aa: CASSSPPGQGNTGELFF
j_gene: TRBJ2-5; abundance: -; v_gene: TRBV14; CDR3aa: CASSRQQGIPRETQYF
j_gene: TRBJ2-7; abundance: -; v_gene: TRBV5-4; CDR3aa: CASSQFRGAQAGEQYF
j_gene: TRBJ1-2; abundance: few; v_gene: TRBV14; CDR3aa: CASSQDRGGGYTF
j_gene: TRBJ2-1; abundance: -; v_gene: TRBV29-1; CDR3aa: CSVVMGLATNEQFF
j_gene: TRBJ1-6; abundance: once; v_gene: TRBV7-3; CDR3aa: CASSRDSYNSPLHF
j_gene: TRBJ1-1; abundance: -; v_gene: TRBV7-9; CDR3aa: CASSLGTGGLERAFF
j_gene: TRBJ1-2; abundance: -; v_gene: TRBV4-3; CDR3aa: CASSQKGVSYGYTF
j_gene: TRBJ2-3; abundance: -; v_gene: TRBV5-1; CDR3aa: CASSLGTGGSDTQYF
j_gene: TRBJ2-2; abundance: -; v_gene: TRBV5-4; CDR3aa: CASSSGTSGGAGTGELFF
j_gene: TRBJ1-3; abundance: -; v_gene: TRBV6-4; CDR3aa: CASSDSAPGLNTIYF